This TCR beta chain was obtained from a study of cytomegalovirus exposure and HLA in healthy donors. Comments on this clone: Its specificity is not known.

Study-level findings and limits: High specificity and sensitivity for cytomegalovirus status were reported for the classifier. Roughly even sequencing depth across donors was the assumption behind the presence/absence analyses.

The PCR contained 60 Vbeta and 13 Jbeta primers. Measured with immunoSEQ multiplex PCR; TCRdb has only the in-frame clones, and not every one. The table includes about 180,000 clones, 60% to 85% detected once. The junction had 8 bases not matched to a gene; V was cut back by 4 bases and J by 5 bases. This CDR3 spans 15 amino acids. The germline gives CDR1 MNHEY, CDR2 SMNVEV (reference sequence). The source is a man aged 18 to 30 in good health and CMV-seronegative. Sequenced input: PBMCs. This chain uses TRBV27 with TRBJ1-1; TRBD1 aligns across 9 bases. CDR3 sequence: CASSSRGTGSTEAFF. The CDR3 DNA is TGTGCCAGCAGTTCTAGGGGGACAGGGTCGACTGAAGCTTTCTTT.